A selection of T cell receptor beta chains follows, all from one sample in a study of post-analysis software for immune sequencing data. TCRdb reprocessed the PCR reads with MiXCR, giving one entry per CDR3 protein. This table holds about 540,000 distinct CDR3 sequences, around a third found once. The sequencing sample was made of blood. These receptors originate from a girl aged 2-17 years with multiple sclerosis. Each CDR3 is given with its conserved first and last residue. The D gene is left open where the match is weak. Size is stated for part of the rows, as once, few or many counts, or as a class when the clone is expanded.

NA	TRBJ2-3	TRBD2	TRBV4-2	CASSQPTSGVGDTQYF	TGTGCCAGCAGCCAGCCGACTAGCGGGGTAGGAGATACGCAGTATTTT
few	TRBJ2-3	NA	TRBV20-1	CSTTLLRGATDTQYF	TGCAGTACTACCCTACTCCGGGGGGCCACAGATACGCAGTATTTT
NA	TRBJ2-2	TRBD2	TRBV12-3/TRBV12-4	CASSLWLAGGGELFF	TGTGCCAGCAGTTTATGGCTAGCGGGAGGCGGGGAGCTGTTTTTT
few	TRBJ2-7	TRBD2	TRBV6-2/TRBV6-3	CASSYSGRGASSTTYEQYF	TGTGCCAGCAGTTACTCTGGGCGGGGGGCTTCTTCAACGACCTACGAGCAGTACTTC
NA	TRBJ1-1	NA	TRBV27	CASRTYTGANTEAFF	TGTGCCAGCAGAACCTACACAGGAGCGAACACTGAAGCTTTCTTT
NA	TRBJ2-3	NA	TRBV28	CASRATSSTDTQYF	TGTGCCAGCAGGGCTACTAGTAGCACAGATACGCAGTATTTT
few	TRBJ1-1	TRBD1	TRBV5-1	CASSSLGTGDTEAFF	TGCGCCAGCAGCTCGTTAGGGACAGGGGACACTGAAGCTTTCTTT
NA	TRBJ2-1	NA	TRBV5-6	CASSWSSSYNEQFF	TGTGCCAGCAGCTGGTCGAGCTCCTACAATGAGCAGTTCTTC
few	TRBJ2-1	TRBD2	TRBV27	CASRTLQGTSGGISYNEQFF	TGTGCCAGCCGAACTCTTCAGGGGACTAGCGGGGGAATCTCCTACAATGAGCAGTTCTTC
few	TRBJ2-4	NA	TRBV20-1	CSATPENIQYF	TGCAGTGCCACCCCTGAAAACATTCAGTACTTC
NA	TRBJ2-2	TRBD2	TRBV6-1	CASSLAGGELFF	TGTGCCAGCTCCTTAGCGGGAGGGGAGCTGTTTTTT
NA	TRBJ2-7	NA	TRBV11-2	CASILGSYEQYF	TGTGCCAGCATCCTTGGATCCTACGAGCAGTACTTC
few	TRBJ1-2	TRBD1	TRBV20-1	CSATGTGNNYGYTF	TGCAGTGCCACCGGGACAGGGAATAACTATGGCTACACCTTC
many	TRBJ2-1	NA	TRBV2	CASSTRSLGEQFF	TGTGCCAGCAGCACACGAAGTCTTGGAGAGCAGTTCTTC
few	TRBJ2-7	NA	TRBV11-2	CASSLVIQGGGEQYF	TGTGCCAGCAGCTTAGTCATACAGGGTGGAGGGGAGCAGTACTTC
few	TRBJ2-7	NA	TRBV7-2	CASSLEGEAVGTYEQYF	TGTGCCAGCAGCTTGGAAGGGGAGGCGGTGGGGACCTACGAGCAGTACTTC
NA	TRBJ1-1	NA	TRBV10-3	CAIYRVPSGEAFF	TGTGCCATCTACAGGGTCCCCAGTGGTGAAGCTTTCTTT
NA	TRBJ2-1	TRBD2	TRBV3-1	CASSQAKRGPSYNEQFF	TGTGCCAGCAGCCAAGCGAAGCGGGGGCCGTCCTACAATGAGCAGTTCTTC
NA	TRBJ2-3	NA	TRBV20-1	CSALGGGSSTDTQYF	TGCAGTGCTCTGGGAGGGGGCTCTAGCACAGATACGCAGTATTTT
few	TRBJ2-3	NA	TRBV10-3	CAISGRQRSTDTQYF	TGTGCCATCAGTGGGAGACAGAGGAGCACAGATACGCAGTATTTT
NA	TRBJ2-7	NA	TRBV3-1	CASSQASGARYEQYF	TGTGCCAGCAGTCAAGCCTCTGGGGCTAGGTACGAGCAGTACTTC
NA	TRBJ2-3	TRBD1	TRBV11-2	CASSSQTGGWTDTQYF	TGTGCCAGCAGCTCTCAGACAGGGGGCTGGACAGATACGCAGTATTTT
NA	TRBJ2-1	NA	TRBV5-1	CASSGVTSSYNEQFF	TGCGCCAGCAGCGGGGTAACCTCCTCCTACAATGAGCAGTTCTTC
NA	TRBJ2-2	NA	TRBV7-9	CASSLGRSGELFF	TGTGCCAGCAGCTTAGGACGGTCCGGGGAGCTGTTTTTT
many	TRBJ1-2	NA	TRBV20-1	CSGTGYTF	TGCAGTGGGACTGGCTACACCTTC
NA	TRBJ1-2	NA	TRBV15	CATSRPSGDNNGYTF	TGTGCCACCAGCAGACCCTCGGGGGACAACAATGGCTACACCTTC
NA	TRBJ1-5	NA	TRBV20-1	CSAREVGGAGQPQHF	TGCAGTGCTAGAGAGGTCGGGGGCGCCGGTCAGCCCCAGCATTTT
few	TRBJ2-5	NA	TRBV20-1	CSASSSSQYF	TGCAGTGCTAGTTCAAGTTCCCAGTACTTC
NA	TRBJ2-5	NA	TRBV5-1	CASRDWGQETQYF	TGCGCCAGCAGAGACTGGGGTCAAGAGACCCAGTACTTC
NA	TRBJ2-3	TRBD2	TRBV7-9	CASSRTSGGVADTRYF	TGTGCCAGCAGCAGGACTAGCGGGGGGGTCGCAGATACGCGGTATTTT
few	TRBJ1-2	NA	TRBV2	CASDRMGFNYGYTF	TGTGCCAGCGACAGAATGGGTTTTAACTATGGCTACACCTTC
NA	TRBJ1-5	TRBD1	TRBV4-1	CASSQGDRVSNQPQHF	TGCGCCAGCAGCCAAGGGGACAGAGTTAGCAATCAGCCCCAGCATTTT
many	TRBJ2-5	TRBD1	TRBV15	CATRQGAIGETQYF	TGTGCCACCAGACAGGGGGCAATTGGGGAGACCCAGTACTTC
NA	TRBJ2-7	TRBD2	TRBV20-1	CSARGEGLSGVPYEQYF	TGCAGTGCTAGAGGCGAGGGGCTTAGCGGGGTACCCTACGAGCAGTACTTC
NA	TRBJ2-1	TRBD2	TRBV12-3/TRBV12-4	CASRNPPAGGISSYNEQFF	TGTGCCAGCAGGAACCCTCCAGCGGGGGGGATTAGCTCCTACAATGAGCAGTTCTTC
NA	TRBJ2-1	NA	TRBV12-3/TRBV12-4	CATHPGAGPNEQFF	TGTGCCACCCATCCTGGGGCAGGTCCAAATGAGCAGTTCTTC